The rows below give T cell receptor beta chains drawn from one sample of a study of T cell changes during pregnancy in multiple sclerosis. TCRdb's copy holds only in-frame clones and misses some; the assay was immunoSEQ multiplex PCR. The top ten hold 0.7% to 0.9% of the sample, which has 75,000 to 95,000 clones, 80% to 90% seen once. Source: peripheral blood, taken in the first trimester of pregnancy. These receptors were collected from a female donor in good health, enrolled as a control in a pregnancy study. The conserved cysteine and the conserved F or W are not part of the CDR3 here. The order of the fields is J gene, CDR3 length, V gene, CDR3 protein.

TRBJ1-6 | 13 | TRBV10-3 | AISSGGSYNSPLH
TRBJ2-7 | 10 | TRBV11-2 | ASSSLSVRQY
TRBJ2-3 | 8 | TRBV20-1 | SARGGRVY
TRBJ1-1 | 10 | TRBV12-5 | ASGFAGTEAF
TRBJ1-2 | 13 | TRBV2 | ASSPGQAALGGYT
TRBJ1-2 | 14 | TRBV7-2 | ASSLAPGQGFYGYT
TRBJ2-3 | 12 | TRBV7-8 | ASSLGQATDSEA
TRBJ2-7 | 14 | TRBV18 | ASSPSGQVRPYEQY
TRBJ2-7 | 12 | TRBV19 | ASCRDRGSAKRG
TRBJ1-2 | 13 | TRBV19 | ASSISSAGESGYT
TRBJ1-2 | 11 | TRBV5-6 | ASRWTGTYGYT